Listed below are T cell receptor beta chains from one sample, sequenced in a study of cytomegalovirus exposure and HLA in healthy donors. Profiling relied on immunoSEQ multiplex PCR, and the TCRdb table lists in-frame clones only, not all of them. Of 40,000 or so clones in the sample, roughly 90% were seen once. Sequencing used PBMCs. The origin of the receptors is a woman under 30 in good health and CMV-seronegative. Each CDR3 is given with its conserved first and last residue. A D gene is named only where the DNA matches it firmly. The size field is filled for only some rows; it gives once, few, many or a size class.

v_call	d_call	cdr3_length	j_call	clone_size	cdr3_aa	cdr3_nt
TRBV4-3	TRBD1	15	TRBJ2-7	few	CASSHDTGGFAEQYF	TGCGCCAGCAGCCATGACACAGGGGGTTTCGCCGAGCAGTACTTC
TRBV6-1	NA	11	TRBJ2-1	few	CASSLYNEQFF	TGTGCCAGCAGCCTCTACAATGAGCAGTTCTTC
TRBV2	NA	18	TRBJ2-5	NA	CASSPPGKGTSYQETQYF	TGTGCCAGCAGTCCTCCCGGGAAGGGGACATCTTACCAAGAGACCCAGTACTTC
TRBV28	NA	15	TRBJ1-6	NA	CASSLPRADNSPLHF	TGTGCCAGCAGTTTGCCGCGGGCAGATAATTCACCCCTCCACTTT
TRBV28	NA	11	TRBJ2-1	NA	CASSLEDEQFF	TGTGCCAGCAGTTTGGAGGATGAGCAGTTCTTC
TRBV19	TRBD1	14	TRBJ2-4	NA	CASSTAQGMNIQYF	TGTGCCAGTAGTACCGCACAGGGGATGAACATTCAGTACTTC
TRBV18	TRBD2	17	TRBJ2-1	NA	CASSPPTGLAGAEEQFF	TGTGCCAGCTCACCACCGACGGGACTAGCGGGAGCGGAAGAGCAGTTCTTC
TRBV11-2	NA	17	TRBJ2-4	NA	CASSLESAGLAKNIQYF	TGTGCCAGCAGCTTAGAAAGCGCGGGATTAGCCAAAAACATTCAGTACTTC
TRBV19	NA	14	TRBJ1-3	NA	CASSGQTLGNTIYF	TGTGCCAGTAGTGGACAGACGTTAGGAAACACCATATATTTT
TRBV5-1	TRBD2	17	TRBJ2-1	once	CASSLGGLAGIENEQFF	TGCGCCAGCAGCTTAGGGGGACTAGCGGGAATCGAAAATGAGCAGTTCTTC
TRBV7-9	NA	16	TRBJ2-7	NA	CSSSPPPQGESYEQYF	TGTTCCAGCAGCCCACCCCCACAGGGAGAATCCTACGAGCAGTACTTC
TRBV5-6	NA	14	TRBJ2-1	NA	CASRRGGVHNEQFF	TGTGCCAGCAGGAGAGGGGGGGTCCACAATGAGCAGTTCTTC
TRBV6-1	TRBD2	16	TRBJ2-3	NA	CASSELPGGVTDTQYF	TGTGCCAGCAGTGAACTTCCGGGAGGGGTCACAGATACGCAGTATTTT
TRBV6-4	TRBD2	17	TRBJ2-1	few	CASSQLFGLAGYNEQFF	TGTGCCAGCAGTCAGCTCTTCGGACTAGCGGGATACAATGAGCAGTTCTTC
TRBV10-3	TRBD1	13	TRBJ2-2	NA	CAISGGNTGELFF	TGTGCCATCTCAGGGGGGAACACCGGGGAGCTGTTTTTT
TRBV19	TRBD1	16	TRBJ2-2	NA	CASSIQGQRNTGELFF	TGTGCCAGTAGTATACAGGGACAGAGGAACACCGGGGAGCTGTTTTTT
TRBV5-6	TRBD1	16	TRBJ2-4	NA	CASSLDPGTGKNIQYF	TGTGCCAGCAGCTTGGACCCCGGGACAGGGAAAAACATTCAGTACTTC
TRBV28	TRBD2	15	TRBJ2-7	NA	CASSLGGSNGHEQYF	TGTGCCAGCAGTTTAGGCGGGAGTAACGGTCACGAGCAGTACTTC
TRBV19	TRBD2	15	TRBJ2-1	NA	CASSSTSGRFNEQFF	TGTGCCAGTAGTTCGACTAGCGGGAGGTTCAATGAGCAGTTCTTC
TRBV6-1	TRBD1	18	TRBJ1-2	NA	CASSEAIPTGAGLNGYTF	TGTGCCAGCAGTGAAGCAATCCCTACAGGGGCCGGACTAAATGGCTACACCTTC
TRBV27	NA	15	TRBJ2-7	NA	CASSFLRDTSYEQYF	TGTGCCAGCAGTTTTCTCCGGGACACTTCCTACGAGCAGTACTTC
TRBV7-7	NA	14	TRBJ2-2	once	CASSFQDFTGELFF	TGTGCTAGCAGCTTCCAGGATTTCACCGGGGAGCTGTTTTTT
TRBV5-1	NA	16	TRBJ2-5	NA	CASSFADRDLKEGQYF	TGCGCCAGCAGCTTCGCCGACAGGGACCTCAAGGAGGGCCAGTACTTC
TRBV28	TRBD2	17	TRBJ2-3	NA	CASSLPGVSGIVNTRYF	TGTGCCAGCAGCCTCCCAGGGGTTAGCGGGATCGTGAATACGCGGTATTTT
TRBV4-3	NA	17	TRBJ1-2	few	CASSQDDTTGLGYGYTF	TGCGCCAGCAGCCAAGATGACACCACAGGACTAGGCTATGGCTACACCTTC
TRBV28	TRBD1	17	TRBJ1-6	NA	CASWITGGAWVNSPLHF	TGTGCCAGCTGGATCACAGGGGGCGCTTGGGTTAATTCACCCCTCCACTTT
TRBV2	NA	11	TRBJ2-7	NA	CASSGGHEQYF	TGTGCCAGCAGTGGGGGCCACGAGCAGTACTTC
TRBV7-3	TRBD2	15	TRBJ2-1	NA	CASSLRLAGDNEQFF	TGTGCCAGCAGCTTAAGACTAGCGGGAGACAATGAGCAGTTCTTC
TRBV11-2	NA	15	TRBJ2-7	NA	CASSFSGKSSYEQYF	TGTGCCAGCAGCTTTTCAGGGAAGAGCTCCTACGAGCAGTACTTC
TRBV30	TRBD1	13	TRBJ1-2	NA	CAWTFLQGGGYTF	TGTGCCTGGACCTTCTTACAGGGGGGTGGCTACACCTTC
TRBV11-2	NA	16	TRBJ1-1	NA	CASSLSPDGGNTEAFF	TGTGCCAGCAGCTTATCCCCCGACGGGGGGAACACTGAAGCTTTCTTT
TRBV19	TRBD1	16	TRBJ2-7	once	CASSIWTGGIVDEQYF	TGTGCCAGTAGTATTTGGACAGGGGGTATCGTGGACGAGCAGTACTTC
TRBV4-3	NA	15	TRBJ2-7	NA	CASSQGLGVGYEQYF	TGCGCCAGCAGCCAAGGATTAGGGGTCGGCTACGAGCAGTACTTC
TRBV7-9	TRBD1	16	TRBJ1-2	NA	CASSSDRQGPYYGYTF	TGTGCCAGCAGCTCAGACCGACAGGGGCCCTACTATGGCTACACCTTC
TRBV7-9	TRBD1	16	TRBJ2-7	NA	CASSLSGGRWFHEQYF	TGTGCCAGCAGCTTGTCAGGGGGTCGGTGGTTTCACGAGCAGTACTTC
TRBV5-1	NA	19	TRBJ2-1	NA	CASSFNLQGPRSSYNEQFF	TGCGCCAGCAGCTTCAACCTTCAGGGCCCCAGGAGCTCCTACAATGAGCAGTTCTTC
TRBV5-5	TRBD2	16	TRBJ2-3	NA	CASSPGLASSTDTQYF	TGTGCCAGCAGCCCGGGACTAGCGAGCAGCACAGATACGCAGTATTTT
TRBV6-1	TRBD2	15	TRBJ2-2	NA	CVSSEAGGNTGELFF	TGTGTCAGCAGTGAAGCGGGGGGTAACACCGGGGAGCTGTTTTTT
TRBV7-9	TRBD2	16	TRBJ2-2	NA	CASSSPQGGGPGELFF	TGTGCCAGCAGCTCCCCGCAGGGCGGGGGACCCGGGGAGCTGTTTTTT
TRBV7-3	TRBD2	16	TRBJ2-5	NA	CASQLSSGTSGRDLNF	TGTGCCAGCCAATTGTCGTCGGGGACTAGCGGGAGGGATCTTAACTTC
TRBV4-1	TRBD1	17	TRBJ1-4	NA	CASSQGGGLATNEKLFF	TGCGCCAGCAGCCAAGGAGGGGGCCTTGCAACTAATGAAAAACTGTTTTTT
TRBV30	TRBD1	14	TRBJ2-7	NA	CAWTWTGHGYEQYF	TGTGCCTGGACCTGGACAGGGCACGGGTACGAGCAGTACTTC
TRBV7-8	NA	11	TRBJ1-1	NA	CASRSGSEAFF	TGTGCCAGCAGGTCAGGGTCTGAAGCTTTCTTT
TRBV27	TRBD2	17	TRBJ2-7	NA	CASSFHNGTSGTYEQYF	TGTGCCAGCAGTTTTCATAACGGGACTAGCGGGACCTACGAGCAGTACTTC
TRBV19	TRBD2	15	TRBJ2-3	NA	CASSSRLAGGDTQYF	TGTGCCAGTAGTAGCAGACTAGCGGGAGGAGATACGCAGTATTTT
TRBV7-3	NA	16	TRBJ2-7	NA	CASSSHSGTSEGEQYF	TGTGCCAGCAGCTCCCACTCCGGGACTTCAGAGGGCGAGCAGTACTTC